What follows are 22 T cell receptor beta chains derived from one specimen sequenced in a study of cytomegalovirus exposure and HLA in healthy donors. The study ran its PCR with 60 Vbeta and 13 Jbeta primers. Measured with immunoSEQ multiplex PCR; TCRdb has only the in-frame clones, and not every one. The sample contains 180,000 or so clones, 78% of which appear only once. The sequenced sample consisted of PBMCs. The receptors originated from a female donor in good health and CMV-seronegative.

Only a few counts were recorded for this clone. The chain is built from TRBV6-1 and TRBJ1-2; 8 bases map to TRBD1. The CDR3 is 15 residues long. V dropped 7 bases and J dropped 2; count of bases not matched to a gene: 9. Germline V gene sequence: CDR1 MNHNS, CDR2 SASEGT. CDR3: CASTRGRGRNYGYTF. The CDR3 DNA is TGTGCCAGCACCCGGGGCAGGGGGCGAAACTATGGCTACACCTTC.

V gene TRBV15 combines with J gene TRBJ1-5; TRBD1 agrees at 7 bases. The CDR3 spans 15 residues. Germline values: CDR1 LNHNV, CDR2 YYDKDF (reference sequence). V lost 0 bases to trimming and J lost 8 bases; unmatched junction nucleotides: 7. The CDR3 region is CATSREGTALKPQHF. CDR3 nucleotides: TGTGCCACCAGCAGAGAAGGGACAGCCTTGAAGCCCCAGCATTTT. Using reference TRBV15 and TRBJ1-5 for the parts outside the CDR3, the full variable domain is DAMVIQNPRYQVTQFGKPVTLSCSQTLNHNVMYWYQQKSSQAPKLLFHYYDKDFNNEADTPDNFQSRRPNTSFCFLDIRSPGLGDTAMYLCATSREGTALKPQHFGDGTRLSIL.

This clone was counted only a few times. This chain uses TRBV6-1 with TRBJ1-5, with D possibly TRBD1 on 6 matching bases. With 7 bases removed from V and 6 bases from J, the gap between germline ends came to 19 bases. The CDR3 consists of 15 residues. CDR1 is MNHNS and CDR2 is SASEGT in the germline V gene. The CDR3 DNA reads as TGTGCCAGCACCCCCGGCCCTCAGGGGAGTCAGCCCCAGCATTTT. Translated: CASTPGPQGSQPQHF.

This clone has just a few counts. CDR3: CASSVADPTTSYLETQYF. The CDR3 region has the DNA TGTGCCAGCAGCGTAGCAGACCCCACGACTAGCTACTTAGAGACCCAGTACTTC. The chain is built from TRBV9 and TRBJ2-5; 7 bases are a match to TRBD2. V was clipped by 0 bases and J by 4 bases; unmatched bases: 15. The germline gives CDR1 SGDLS, CDR2 YYNGEE. The CDR3 is 18 amino acids.

Details on this clone: At one of its ends the junction is not consistent with the germline gene, which may arise from a read error. This chain uses TRBV7-9 with TRBJ2-1; D is ambiguous. The germline V gene encodes CDR1 SEHNR and CDR2 FQNEAQ (reference sequence). CDR3 length: 11 amino acids. Written as DNA, the CDR3 is TGTTCCAGCAGCTTAGGGCCAGAGCAGTTCTTC. This codes for CSSSLGPEQFF.

This clone was counted a few times. This rearrangement joins TRBV7-8 to TRBJ1-1; maybe TRBD1 (6 bases). V lost 5 bases and J lost 6, with 13 bases in between. The CDR3 loop spans 13 amino acids. Germline values: CDR1 SGHVS, CDR2 FQNEAQ. CDR3 nucleotides: TGTGCCAGCAGCCCGAAACAGGGCGCTGAAGCTTTCTTT. It is translated as CASSPKQGAEAFF. Using reference TRBV7-8 and TRBJ1-1 for the parts outside the CDR3, the full variable domain is GAGVSQSPRYKVAKRGQDVALRCDPISGHVSLFWYQQALGQGPEFLTYFQNEAQLDKSGLPSDRFFAERPEGSVSTLKIQRTQQEDSAVYLCASSPKQGAEAFFGQGTRLTVV.

The gene calls are TRBV7-9 and TRBJ2-7, with TRBD2 identical over 12 bases. The length of the CDR3 is 15 residues. With 4 bases clipped from V and 4 bases from J, the junction kept 5 bases outside the gene matches. The germline V gene has CDR1 SEHNR and CDR2 FQNEAQ (reference sequence). This CDR3 reads CASSSTSGSSYEQYF. CDR3 DNA sequence: TGTGCCAGCAGCTCGACTAGCGGGAGTTCGTACGAGCAGTACTTC.

The J gene is TRBJ2-6, the V gene TRBV2, with D maybe TRBD1 (6 bases). The germline V gene has CDR1 SNHLY and CDR2 FYNNEI. The CDR3 spans 18 residues. The ends were cut back, 6 bases at V and 0 bases at J, with 18 bases in the middle. Here the CDR3 DNA reads TGTGCCAGCAGATCTCCGGGACATACTCTCTCTGGGGCCAACGTCCTGACTTTC. Its translation: CASRSPGHTLSGANVLTF.

V usage is TRBV7-6 and J usage is TRBJ2-1; maybe TRBD1 (6 bases). V dropped 5 bases and J dropped 8 bases, with 13 bases sitting between them. Germline assignment: CDR1 SGHVS and CDR2 FNYEAQ. The CDR3 has 13 residues. This CDR3 reads CASSRIQGHEQFF. As DNA, the CDR3 is TGTGCCAGCAGCCGAATACAGGGCCATGAGCAGTTCTTC.

The rearrangement uses TRBV2 and TRBJ2-3; the match to TRBD2 covers 9 bases. Looked up from germline, CDR1 is SNHLY and CDR2 is FYNNEI. This CDR3 has 14 residues. The trim removed 6 bases at V and 5 bases at J, leaving 6 bases unmatched. This CDR3 is CASRREGLVDTQYF. The CDR3 nucleotides read TGTGCCAGCAGGCGGGAGGGCCTAGTAGATACGCAGTATTTT.

The chain employs TRBV9 and TRBJ2-3; D is possibly TRBD2 (5 bases). CDR3 length: 14 residues. V lost 0 bases and J lost 2, with 7 bases in between. Germline V lookup: CDR1 SGDLS, CDR2 YYNGEE. The CDR3 is CASSVDGDTDTQYF. In nucleotides, the CDR3 is TGTGCCAGCAGCGTAGACGGGGACACAGATACGCAGTATTTT. The whole variable domain, filled in from reference TRBV9 and TRBJ2-3, reads DSGVTQTPKHLITATGQRVTLRCSPRSGDLSVYWYQQSLDQGLQFLIQYYNGEERAKGNILERFSAQQFPDLHSELNLSSLELGDSALYFCASSVDGDTDTQYFGPGTRLTVL.

CDR3 protein: CACLKRDRGLYGYTF. The CDR3 nucleotides read TGTGCCTGCCTCAAGCGGGACAGGGGACTTTATGGCTACACCTTC. This sequence joins TRBV30 and TRBJ1-2; 10 bases align to TRBD1. Germline V gives CDR1 GTSNPN, CDR2 SVGIG (reference sequence). This CDR3 region has 15 residues. Germline trimming cut 6 bases from V and 5 bases from J; bases unmatched to any gene: 12.

V usage is TRBV7-3 and J usage is TRBJ2-7, with D tentatively TRBD2 (5 bases). This CDR3 comprises 14 residues. Trimming left V 5 bases short and J 0 bases short, with 11 bases between. Germline lookup yields CDR1 SGHTA and CDR2 FQGTGA. Here the CDR3 DNA reads TGTGCCAGCAGCGCAACGGGGAGCTCCTACGAGCAGTACTTC. Protein sequence: CASSATGSSYEQYF.

The chain employs TRBV11-3 and TRBJ2-2; D might be TRBD1 (8 bases). The germline V gene has CDR1 SGHNT and CDR2 YENEEA. V was pared by 6 bases and J by 9 bases, with 14 bases between. The CDR3 consists of 13 residues. This CDR3 reads CASSHRGGRELFF. The DNA of the CDR3 is TGTGCCAGCAGTCACAGGGGGGGAAGGGAGCTGTTTTTT.

Remarks on this clone: A junction boundary mismatches the germline segment, possibly from a read error. The V and J genes are TRBV7-9 and TRBJ1-2; 7 nucleotides align to TRBD1. The germline CDR1 and CDR2 sequences are SEHNR and FQNEAQ (reference sequence). This CDR3 has 14 residues. The CDR3 DNA reads as TGTTCCAGCAGCTTCCCGGGACAGAACTATGGCTACACCTTC. Translation: CSSSFPGQNYGYTF.

V usage is TRBV13 and J usage is TRBJ2-1, with 9 nucleotides matching TRBD2. Germline V gene data show CDR1 as PRHDT and CDR2 as FYEKMQ (reference sequence). Trimming at V came to 3 bases and at J to 8 bases, leaving 11 bases not matched to a gene. There are 16 residues in the CDR3. CDR3 residues: CASSLTGLAMSDEQFF. CDR3 nucleotide sequence: TGTGCCAGCAGCTTGACTGGACTAGCGATGTCGGATGAGCAGTTCTTC.

In the case of this clone: A junction boundary mismatches the germline segment, possibly from a read error. The gene calls are TRBV7-7 and TRBJ2-7; 7 nucleotides line up with TRBD1. This CDR3 has 13 residues. Germline CDR1 is SSHAT and CDR2 is FNYEAQ (reference sequence). The CDR3 nucleotides read TGTGCTAGCAGCTCGTCAGGGGGTGGCGAGCAGTACTTC. Amino acid sequence: CASSSSGGGEQYF.

The chain recombines TRBV1 with TRBJ2-7; the table's D gene call, TRBD2, was not cross checked with the DNA. TRBV1 is assigned pseudogene status. CDR3 length: 15 amino acids. The DNA of the CDR3 is TGCACCAGCAGCCGGAGGACTAGCGGTCCCTACGAGCAGTACTTC. Its protein is CTSSRRTSGPYEQYF.

The V gene is TRBV20-1, the J gene TRBJ2-3; D not resolved. Germline CDR1 is DFQATT and CDR2 is SNEGSKA (reference sequence). The CDR3 has 11 amino acids. The V and J ends lost 4 bases and 4 bases respectively, with 6 bases between them. CDR3 bases: TGCAGTGCTATTCAATCAGATACGCAGTATTTT. This sequence encodes CSAIQSDTQYF.

The genes are TRBV7-9 and TRBJ2-7, with 8 bases matching TRBD1. J was trimmed by 4 bases and V by 0 bases; bases with no gene match: 2. There are 14 residues in the CDR3. Germline V gene sequence: CDR1 SEHNR, CDR2 FQNEAQ (reference sequence). CDR3 region: CASSLAGTGYEQYF. The CDR3, as DNA: TGTGCCAGCAGCTTAGCCGGGACAGGATACGAGCAGTACTTC.

This rearrangement joins TRBV27 to TRBJ1-2; TRBD1 agrees at 7 bases. There are 14 residues in the CDR3. The germline gives CDR1 MNHEY, CDR2 SMNVEV (reference sequence). The ends lost 4 bases at V and 4 bases at J; junction bases unmatched: 6. This CDR3 reads CASSSHRDSYGYTF. In DNA form, the CDR3 reads TGTGCCAGCAGTTCACACCGGGACAGCTATGGCTACACCTTC.

This clone has just a few counts. The chain has TRBV5-1 and TRBJ2-3, with 9 bases lining up with TRBD2. The germline gives CDR1 SGHRS, CDR2 YFSETQ. After removal of 7 bases from V and 3 bases from J, the junction contained 6 bases not matched to a gene. This CDR3 contains 14 residues. The CDR3 DNA reads TGCGCCAGCGGGGCGGGGGGGCTGACAGATACGCAGTATTTT. This translates into CASGAGGLTDTQYF.